This passage covers 2 T cell receptor beta chains from one sample sequenced in a study of vaccination effects on CD4 cells after COVID-19. These TCRs are of unknown antigen specificity. The ViraFEST assay expanded antigen-specific CD4+ T cells with viral peptide pools before sequencing. CD4+ T cell isolation took place after 10 days of culture. Two-dose vaccination with either BNT162b2 or mRNA-1273 was given to the participants. Some clones are missing from TCRdb's copy, which holds only in-frame ones; the method was immunoSEQ multiplex PCR. The table shows 25,000 to 35,000 clones, with roughly four fifths occurring only once. Sequencing used CD4+ T cells from PBMCs cultured with HCoV-229E spike peptides, obtained after COVID-19 vaccination. The source is a human donor who received a COVID-19 vaccine.

The rearrangement joins TRBV19 to TRBJ2-1; D may be TRBD1 or TRBD2 (5 bases each). The CDR3 length is 15 residues. V lost 7 bases and J 0 bases, leaving 13 bases between the germline ends. Germline V gives CDR1 LNHDA, CDR2 SQIVND (reference sequence). The CDR3 region is CASTPGSSSYNEQFF. CDR3 nucleotides: TGTGCCAGTACCCCAGGGAGTAGCTCCTACAATGAGCAGTTCTTC.

The chain combines TRBV14 with TRBJ2-3; D is undetermined. The V gene lost 4 bases and the J gene lost 6 bases, with 14 bases spanning the gap. The germline V gene has CDR1 SGHDN and CDR2 FVKESK. This CDR3 has 14 residues. The DNA for the CDR3 is TGTGCCAGCAGCCGTAGTAGAAACATGGATACGCAGTATTTT. Residues: CASSRSRNMDTQYF.